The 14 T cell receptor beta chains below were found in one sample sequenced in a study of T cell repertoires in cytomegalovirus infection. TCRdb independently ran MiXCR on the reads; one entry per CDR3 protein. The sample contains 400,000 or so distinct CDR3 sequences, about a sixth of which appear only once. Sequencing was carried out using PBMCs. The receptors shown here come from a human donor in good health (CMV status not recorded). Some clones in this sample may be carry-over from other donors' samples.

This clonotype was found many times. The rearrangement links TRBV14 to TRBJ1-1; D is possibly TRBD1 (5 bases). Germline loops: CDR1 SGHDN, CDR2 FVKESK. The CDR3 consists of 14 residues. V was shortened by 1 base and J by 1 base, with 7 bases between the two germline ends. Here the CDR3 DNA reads TGTGCCAGCAGCCAAGTCGGGGCGAACACTGAAGCTTTCTTT. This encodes CASSQVGANTEAFF.

CDR3 bases: TGTGCCAGCAGCTTACCGCGGGGGCTGGAGACCCAGTACTTC. It specifies CASSLPRGLETQYF. The J gene is TRBJ2-5, the V gene TRBV25-1, with D perhaps matching TRBD2 (7 bases). Trimming shortened V by 6 bases and J by 5 bases, and 16 bases separated the two germline ends. Per germline, CDR1 MGHDK and CDR2 SYGVNS. This CDR3 is 14 amino acids long.

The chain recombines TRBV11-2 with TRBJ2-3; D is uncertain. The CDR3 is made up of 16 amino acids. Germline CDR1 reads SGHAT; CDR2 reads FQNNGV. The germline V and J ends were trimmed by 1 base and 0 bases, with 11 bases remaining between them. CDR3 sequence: CASSLGHTVSTDTQYF. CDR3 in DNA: TGTGCCAGCAGCTTAGGGCATACCGTAAGCACAGATACGCAGTATTTT.

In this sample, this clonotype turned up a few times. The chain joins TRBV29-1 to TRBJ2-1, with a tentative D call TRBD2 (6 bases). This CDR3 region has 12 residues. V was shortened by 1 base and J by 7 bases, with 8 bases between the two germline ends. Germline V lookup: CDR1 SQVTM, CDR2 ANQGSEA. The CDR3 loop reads CSVEGLGNEQFF. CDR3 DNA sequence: TGCAGCGTTGAAGGACTAGGGAATGAGCAGTTCTTC.

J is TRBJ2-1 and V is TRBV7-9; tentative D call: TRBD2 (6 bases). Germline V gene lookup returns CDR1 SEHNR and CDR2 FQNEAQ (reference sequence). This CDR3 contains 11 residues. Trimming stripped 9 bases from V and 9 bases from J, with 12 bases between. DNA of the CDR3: TGTGCCAGGGGAACTAGCTTTGAGCAGTTCTTC. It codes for CARGTSFEQFF.

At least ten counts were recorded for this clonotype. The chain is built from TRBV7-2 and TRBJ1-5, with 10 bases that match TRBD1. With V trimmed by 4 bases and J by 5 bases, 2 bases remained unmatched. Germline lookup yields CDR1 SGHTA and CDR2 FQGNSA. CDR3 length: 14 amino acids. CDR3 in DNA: TGTGCCAGCAGCTGGGACAGGGGCGATCAGCCCCAGCATTTT. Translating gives CASSWDRGDQPQHF.

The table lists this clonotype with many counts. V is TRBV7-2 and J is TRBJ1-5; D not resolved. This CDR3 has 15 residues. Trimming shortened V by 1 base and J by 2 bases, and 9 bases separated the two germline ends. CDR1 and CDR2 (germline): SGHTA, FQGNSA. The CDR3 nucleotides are TGTGCCAGCAGCTTAGGAGGGTCTGGCAATCAGCCCCAGCATTTT. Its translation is CASSLGGSGNQPQHF.

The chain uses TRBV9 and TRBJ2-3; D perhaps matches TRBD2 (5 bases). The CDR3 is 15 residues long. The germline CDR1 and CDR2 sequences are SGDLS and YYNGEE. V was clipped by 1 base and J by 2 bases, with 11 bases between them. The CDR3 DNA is TGTGCCAGCAGCGTATCTCTAGCCCCCACAGATACGCAGTATTTT. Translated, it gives CASSVSLAPTDTQYF.

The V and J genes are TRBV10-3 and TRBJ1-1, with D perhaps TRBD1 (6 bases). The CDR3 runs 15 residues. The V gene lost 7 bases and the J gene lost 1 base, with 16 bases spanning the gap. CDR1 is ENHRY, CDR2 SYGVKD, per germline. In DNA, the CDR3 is TGTGCCATCAAGGACACTGGACAGTCGAACACTGAAGCTTTCTTT. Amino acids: CAIKDTGQSNTEAFF.

The CDR3 loop is CASIPTGDHNEQFF. CDR3 nucleotide sequence: TGTGCCAGCATCCCGACAGGGGACCACAATGAGCAGTTCTTC. This chain joins TRBV7-9 and TRBJ2-1; 8 positions agree with TRBD1. Germline loops: CDR1 SEHNR, CDR2 FQNEAQ (reference sequence). The V segment lost 7 bases and the J segment 5 bases; nucleotides outside the gene matches: 7. The CDR3 loop spans 14 amino acids.

The CDR3 sequence: CASSPDGVETQYF. Written as DNA, the CDR3 is TGTGCCAGCTCACCAGATGGAGTGGAGACCCAGTACTTC. J is TRBJ2-5 and V is TRBV18; D is ambiguous. The ends were cut back, 2 bases at V and 5 bases at J, with 9 bases in the middle. The CDR3 covers 13 residues. Germline CDR1 KGHSH, CDR2 LQKENI.

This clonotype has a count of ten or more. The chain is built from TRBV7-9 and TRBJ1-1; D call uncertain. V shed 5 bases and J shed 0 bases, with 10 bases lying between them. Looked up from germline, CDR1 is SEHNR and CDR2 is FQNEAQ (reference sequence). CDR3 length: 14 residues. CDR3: CASSLAGMNTEAFF. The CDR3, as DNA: TGTGCCAGCAGCCTCGCTGGCATGAACACTGAAGCTTTCTTT.

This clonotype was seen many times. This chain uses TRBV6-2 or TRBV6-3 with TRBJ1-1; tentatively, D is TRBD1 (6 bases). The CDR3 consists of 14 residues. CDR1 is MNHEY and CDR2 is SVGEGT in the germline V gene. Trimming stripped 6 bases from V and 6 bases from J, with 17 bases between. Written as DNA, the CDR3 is TGTGCCAGCAGCATTGAAACAGGGATATCTGAAGCTTTCTTT. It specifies CASSIETGISEAFF.

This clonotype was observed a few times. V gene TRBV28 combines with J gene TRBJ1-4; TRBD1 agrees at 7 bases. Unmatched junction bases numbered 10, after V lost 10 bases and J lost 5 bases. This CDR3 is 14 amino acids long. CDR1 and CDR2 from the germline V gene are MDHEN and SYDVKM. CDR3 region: CATLTGDSNEKLFF. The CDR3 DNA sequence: TGTGCCACACTTACCGGGGACAGCAATGAAAAACTGTTTTTT.